This T cell receptor beta chain was retrieved from a study of blood T cell repertoires in COVID-19. Study-wide background: Specimens from acute and convalescent COVID-19 originated in the United States, Italy and Spain. Sources were T cells, B-cell-depleted T cells, or PBMCs; the material itself was cDNA or gDNA.

The CDR3 has 15 amino acids. Measured with immunoSEQ multiplex PCR; TCRdb has only the in-frame clones, and not every one. The repertoire consists of about 63,000 clones, with 74% occurring once and the leading ten covering 25% to 30%. The V call is TRBV21-1, the J call TRBJ1-1; the table assigns TRBD1, which was not confirmed against the DNA. TRBV21-1 represents a pseudogene. Source material: peripheral blood. This sequence was found in a woman of 80 years or more with acute or convalescent COVID-19. This chain's CDR3 is CASSKGRQGYTEAFF. In DNA form, the CDR3 reads TGTGCCAGCAGCAAAGGGCGGCAGGGCTACACTGAAGCTTTCTTT.